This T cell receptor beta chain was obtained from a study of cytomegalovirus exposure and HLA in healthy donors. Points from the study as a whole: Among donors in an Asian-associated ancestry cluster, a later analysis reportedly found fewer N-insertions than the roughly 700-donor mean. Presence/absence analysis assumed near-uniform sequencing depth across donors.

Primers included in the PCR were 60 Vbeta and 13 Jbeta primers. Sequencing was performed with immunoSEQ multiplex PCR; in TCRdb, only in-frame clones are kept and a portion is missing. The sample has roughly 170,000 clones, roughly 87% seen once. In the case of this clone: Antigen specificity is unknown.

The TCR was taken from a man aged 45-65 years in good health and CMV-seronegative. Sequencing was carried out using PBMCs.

The CDR3 spells CASSQEITGLAGDTDTQYF. The CDR3 DNA follows: TGCGCCAGCAGCCAAGAGATCACAGGACTAGCGGGGGATACGGATACGCAGTATTTT. The chain combines TRBV4-3 with TRBJ2-3; TRBD2 matches 13 bases. The CDR3 has 19 amino acids. V trimming: 0 bases; J trimming: 6 bases; junction bases outside the gene matches: 12. Germline V lookup: CDR1 LGHNA, CDR2 YSLEER.